Presented here are 17 T cell receptor beta chains from one specimen sequenced in a study of T cell changes during pregnancy in multiple sclerosis. Profiled with immunoSEQ multiplex PCR; TCRdb holds only in-frame clones, not every one. The table lists about 38,000 clones, 88% of them singletons. Source: CD8+ T cells from peripheral blood mononuclear cells, taken in the third trimester of pregnancy. Receptors originate from a female donor with multiple sclerosis, enrolled in a pregnancy study.

This chain joins TRBV5-6 and TRBJ2-7; TRBD1 matches 8 bases. V was pared by 9 bases and J by 2 bases, with 7 bases of the junction left unmatched. Germline assignment: CDR1 SGHDT and CDR2 YYEEEE. The CDR3 length is 13 residues. CDR3 DNA sequence: TGTGCCACCACGACAGGGGACACCTACGAGCAGTACTTC. Translating gives CATTTGDTYEQYF.

This chain uses TRBV12-5 with TRBJ1-1; D is unresolved. The V gene lost 3 bases and the J gene lost 7 bases, with 9 bases spanning the gap. This CDR3 region has 12 residues. The V gene's germline CDR1 is LGHNT and CDR2 FRNRAP. CDR3 sequence: CASGFNSIEAFF. DNA for the CDR3: TGTGCTAGTGGTTTCAACAGTATTGAAGCTTTCTTT.

The V call is TRBV5-8, the J call TRBJ2-6; 7 bases fit TRBD1. CDR1 and CDR2 (germline): SGHTS, YDEGEE. With V trimmed by 2 bases and J by 0 bases, 8 bases remained unmatched. The CDR3 length is 18 residues. The CDR3 spells CASSFYRGTLSGANVLTF. CDR3 sequence (DNA): TGTGCCAGCAGCTTCTACAGGGGAACACTCTCTGGGGCCAACGTCCTGACTTTC.

This chain uses TRBV27 with TRBJ1-1; TRBD1 matches at 7 bases. Per germline, CDR1 MNHEY and CDR2 SMNVEV (reference sequence). V shed 5 bases, J shed 1 base, and the junction held 10 bases outside the gene matches. This CDR3 spans 16 amino acids. The CDR3 here is CASSPSTGDENTEAFF. The DNA for the CDR3 is TGTGCCAGCAGTCCCTCCACAGGGGATGAGAACACTGAAGCTTTCTTT.

The chain uses TRBV19 and TRBJ2-1, with D possibly matching TRBD2 (6 bases). V dropped 7 bases and J dropped 5 bases, with 18 bases sitting between them. The germline V gene encodes CDR1 LNHDA and CDR2 SQIVND (reference sequence). CDR3 length: 15 residues. Written as DNA, the CDR3 is TGTGCCAGTATCCCCGGCGGGGATGTACACAATGAGCAGTTCTTC. Translated: CASIPGGDVHNEQFF.

The CDR3 is CASSWYQNYEQYF. CDR3 sequence (DNA): TGTGCCAGCAGTTGGTATCAGAACTACGAGCAGTACTTC. The genes are TRBV27 and TRBJ2-7, with D unclear. The CDR3 runs 13 residues. V was trimmed by 4 bases and J by 3 bases, leaving 10 bases between them. CDR1 MNHEY and CDR2 SMNVEV come from the germline V gene (reference sequence).

This clone was picked up a small number of times. This sequence joins TRBV30 and TRBJ2-3; possible D gene TRBD2, 5 bases. The CDR3 totals 13 residues. CDR1 is GTSNPN and CDR2 is SVGIG in the germline V gene (reference sequence). Trimming left V 2 bases short and J 6 bases short, with 12 bases between. Here the CDR3 reads CAWSSGIRDTQYF. The CDR3 region has the DNA TGTGCCTGGAGTTCGGGAATCCGGGATACGCAGTATTTT.

This clone has just a few counts. This chain links TRBV19 with TRBJ2-2; D remains ambiguous. Germline V gene data show CDR1 as LNHDA and CDR2 as SQIVND (reference sequence). Trimming shortened V by 6 bases and J by 4 bases, and 9 bases separated the two germline ends. The CDR3 runs to 13 residues. The CDR3 protein is CASRNSFTGELFF. The CDR3 nucleotides read TGTGCCAGTAGGAACAGCTTCACCGGGGAGCTGTTTTTT.

The rearrangement links TRBV4-3 to TRBJ2-1, with D perhaps TRBD1 (6 bases). V lost 3 bases and J 10 bases, leaving 13 bases between the germline ends. Germline values: CDR1 LGHNA, CDR2 YSLEER. The CDR3 covers 13 residues. The CDR3 coding sequence is TGCGCCAGCAGCCACCACAGGGAAGGCGAGCAGTTCTTC. This sequence encodes CASSHHREGEQFF.

V gene TRBV30 combines with J gene TRBJ2-5, with TRBD1 matching 9 bases. The J call is in doubt because the DNA end fits TRBJ2-7 better. CDR1 is GTSNPN, CDR2 SVGIG, per germline (reference sequence). The length of the CDR3 is 14 residues. The CDR3 spells CAWTRDRVPYEQYF. In nucleotides, the CDR3 is TGTGCCTGGACCCGGGACAGGGTCCCCTACGAGCAGTACTTC.

The J gene is TRBJ1-5, the V gene TRBV6-4; 7 nucleotides match TRBD1. Germline V gives CDR1 MRHNA, CDR2 SNTAGT. The CDR3 totals 16 residues. V shed 3 bases and J 2 bases; nucleotides not matched to a gene: 7. DNA of the CDR3: TGTGCCAGCAGTGAAGGGGGCCCAGAGGGCAATCAGCCCCAGCATTTT. It translates to CASSEGGPEGNQPQHF.

The J gene is TRBJ2-7, the V gene TRBV6-1; no clear D. The CDR3 loop spans 11 amino acids. CDR1 MNHNS and CDR2 SASEGT come from the germline V gene. Trimming took 7 bases from V and 0 from J, leaving 4 bases between them. CDR3 in amino acids: CASTYSYEQYF. CDR3 DNA sequence: TGTGCCAGCACCTACTCCTACGAGCAGTACTTC.

This clone came up once. This chain uses TRBV6-5 with TRBJ1-6; D is perhaps TRBD1 (6 bases). V lost 5 bases and J lost 12, with 20 bases in between. CDR3 size: 15 residues. Germline assignment: CDR1 MNHEY and CDR2 SVGAGI. DNA for the CDR3: TGTGCCAGCAGTATAATCGGGACACTCGATCTACCCCTCCACTTT. This sequence encodes CASSIIGTLDLPLHF.

This rearrangement joins TRBV7-9 to TRBJ2-7; the D gene is possibly TRBD2 (5 bases). Deletions cut 3 bases from V and 0 bases from J, with 9 bases between. Germline CDR1 is SEHNR and CDR2 is FQNEAQ (reference sequence). The CDR3 loop spans 14 amino acids. In nucleotides, the CDR3 is TGTGCCAGCAGCTTTTCGGGAAGCTCCTACGAGCAGTACTTC. It yields the protein CASSFSGSSYEQYF.

V and J are TRBV27 and TRBJ2-2; no definite D call. The CDR3 is 16 amino acids. The V gene lost 1 base and the J gene lost 4 bases, with 13 bases spanning the gap. Germline V gene sequence: CDR1 MNHEY, CDR2 SMNVEV (reference sequence). CDR3 protein: CASSLFSGSGTGELFF. DNA of the CDR3: TGTGCCAGCAGTTTATTTTCCGGGTCGGGCACCGGGGAGCTGTTTTTT.

This clone is medium-sized in the sample. The chain links TRBV19 to TRBJ2-7, with D possibly matching TRBD1 (6 bases). The CDR3 has 13 amino acids. In germline, CDR1 is LNHDA, CDR2 SQIVND (reference sequence). V was shortened by 10 bases and J by 4 bases, with 17 bases between the two germline ends. CDR3 DNA sequence: TGTGCCACCTCGGCAGGGGACATATACGAGCAGTACTTC. This codes for CATSAGDIYEQYF. Looking up the rest from reference TRBV19 and TRBJ2-7 gives the full variable domain: DGGITQSPKYLFRKEGQNVTLSCEQNLNHDAMYWYRQDPGQGLRLIYYSQIVNDFQKGDIAEGYSVSREKKESFPLTVTSAQKNPTAFYLCATSAGDIYEQYFGPGTRLTVT.

This rearrangement joins TRBV5-1 to TRBJ1-6, with 10 bases that match TRBD1. Looked up from germline, CDR1 is SGHRS and CDR2 is YFSETQ. J gave up 8 bases and V 5 bases, and 7 bases lay outside the gene matches. The CDR3 spans 15 residues. This chain's CDR3 is CASSSGTGVHSPLHF. The DNA of the CDR3 is TGCGCCAGCAGTTCCGGGACAGGGGTGCATTCACCCCTCCACTTT.